This T cell receptor (beta chain) was found in a study of cytomegalovirus exposure and HLA in healthy donors. Trimming cost V 3 bases and J 2 bases; bases outside gene matches: 3. In germline, CDR1 is LNHDA, CDR2 SQIVND (reference sequence). The CDR3 is 14 residues long. PCR involved 60 Vbeta and 13 Jbeta primers. Measured with immunoSEQ multiplex PCR; TCRdb has only the in-frame clones, and not every one. Of 150,000 to 180,000 clones listed, around 70% are singletons. A note on this clone: As yet, its antigen is unknown.

The donors, nominally healthy at sampling, likely had unrecorded immune exposures. Study-level findings and limits: Later on, a genetic analysis was performed. It linked a missense variant in DCLRE1C with V- and J-gene trimming of TCR beta. Judged likely to be a sequencing artifact was a cluster of highly shared sequence variants. Being productive about 90% or about 30% of the time was typical of most TCR beta V segments in an earlier analysis.

What was sequenced was PBMCs. The TCR sequence derives from a man aged 25-45 years in good health and CMV-seronegative. V is TRBV19 and J is TRBJ1-2; 7 positions match TRBD1. The CDR3 sequence is CASSMGTANYGYTF. DNA for the CDR3: TGTGCCAGTAGTATGGGGACAGCAAACTATGGCTACACCTTC.